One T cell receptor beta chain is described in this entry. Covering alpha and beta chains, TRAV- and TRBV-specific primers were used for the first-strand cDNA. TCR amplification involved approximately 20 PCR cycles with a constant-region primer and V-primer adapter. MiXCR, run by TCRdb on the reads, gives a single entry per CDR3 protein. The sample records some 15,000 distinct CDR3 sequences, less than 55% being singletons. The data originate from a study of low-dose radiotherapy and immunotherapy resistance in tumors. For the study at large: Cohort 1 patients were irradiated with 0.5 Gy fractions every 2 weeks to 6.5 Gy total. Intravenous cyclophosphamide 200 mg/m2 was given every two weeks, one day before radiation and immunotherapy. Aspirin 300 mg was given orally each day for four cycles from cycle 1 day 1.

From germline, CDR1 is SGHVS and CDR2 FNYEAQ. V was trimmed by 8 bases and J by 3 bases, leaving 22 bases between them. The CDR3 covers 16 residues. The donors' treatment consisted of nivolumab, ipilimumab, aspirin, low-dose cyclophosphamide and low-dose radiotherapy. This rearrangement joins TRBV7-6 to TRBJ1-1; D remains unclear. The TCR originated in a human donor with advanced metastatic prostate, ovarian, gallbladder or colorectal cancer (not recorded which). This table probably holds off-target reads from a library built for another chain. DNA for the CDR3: TGTGCCAGCGCCCGAGCGACGATTGGTAGGGACACTGAAGCTTTCTTT. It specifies CASARATIGRDTEAFF.